Below are 7 T cell receptor beta chains sequenced from a single sample in a study of T cells in Graves' hyperthyroidism and ophthalmopathy. The source material, RNA transcripts, was used to amplify TCR beta CDR3 regions. The HTBI set primed first-round TCR CDR3 RT-PCR. From the multiplex PCR reads, TCRdb called clonotypes with MiXCR, one entry per CDR3 protein. Of over 200,000 distinct CDR3 sequences detected, 13% to 15% appear once; the ten largest clones hold approximately 12%. The material sequenced was blood. The receptors were gathered from a woman in her 40s with Graves' hyperthyroidism that later progressed to Graves' ophthalmopathy.

A word on this clonotype: A much bigger clone sits one base away, suggesting this may be a read error. The genes are TRBV11-2 and TRBJ2-3; no reliable D call. The V gene's germline CDR1 is SGHAT and CDR2 FQNNGV. This CDR3 is 13 amino acids long. With 10 bases removed from V and 2 bases from J, the gap between germline ends came to 13 bases. As DNA, the CDR3 is TGTGCCAACAAATCTCCCCCCACAGATACGCAGTATTTT. It encodes CANKSPPTDTQYF.

V usage is TRBV7-9 and J usage is TRBJ2-5, with 9 bases that match TRBD2. This CDR3 contains 14 residues. V was clipped by 1 base and J by 7 bases; unmatched bases: 4. Germline-derived CDR1 and CDR2 are SEHNR and FQNEAQ (reference sequence). The CDR3: CASSLGSGRRTQYF. As DNA, the CDR3 is TGTGCCAGCAGCTTAGGAAGCGGGAGGAGGACCCAGTACTTC.

The table lists this clonotype with many counts. CDR3: CASSFTGTGGARMNGYTF. As DNA, the CDR3 is TGTGCCAGCAGCTTCACCGGGACAGGGGGCGCGAGGATGAATGGCTACACCTTC. J is TRBJ1-2 and V is TRBV7-2; 12 nucleotides line up with TRBD1. CDR3 length: 18 amino acids. V lost 3 bases and J lost 6; bases outside the gene matches: 14. Germline CDR1 reads SGHTA; CDR2 reads FQGNSA.

At least ten counts were recorded for this clonotype. The rearrangement links TRBV7-3 to TRBJ2-3; TRBD2 matches 10 bases. Germline CDR1 reads SGHTA; CDR2 reads FQGTGA. J gave up 0 bases and V 1 base, and 4 bases lay outside the gene matches. The CDR3 length is 17 residues. This CDR3 reads CASSLRLAGPSTDTQYF. The CDR3 DNA reads TGTGCCAGCAGCTTAAGACTAGCGGGCCCCAGCACAGATACGCAGTATTTT.

This clonotype was detected many times. The J gene is TRBJ2-3, the V gene TRBV28; D is uncertain. Germline V gene lookup returns CDR1 MDHEN and CDR2 SYDVKM. The ends were cut back, 2 bases at V and 9 bases at J, with 6 bases in the middle. The CDR3 runs 11 residues. CDR3 nucleotides: TGTGCCAGCAGTTTAAGTAGCACGCAGTATTTT. It translates to CASSLSSTQYF.

The chain combines TRBV11-2 with TRBJ2-7, with 10 bases aligning to TRBD1. Germline V lookup: CDR1 SGHAT, CDR2 FQNNGV. This CDR3 has 15 amino acids. V dropped 4 bases and J dropped 7; count of bases not matched to a gene: 10. CDR3 nucleotides: TGTGCCAGCAGCTACTCCGGGACAGGGGCTAAGGAGCAGTACTTC. This translates into CASSYSGTGAKEQYF.

As concerns this clonotype: With a much larger clone just one base away, this may be a read error. Because it lacks the conserved phenylalanine or tryptophan at the end, this CDR3 is likely a read error. V usage is TRBV11-2 and J usage is TRBJ2-3; D might be TRBD2 (6 bases). Germline loops: CDR1 SGHAT, CDR2 FQNNGV. The CDR3 sequence is 18 residues long. The V gene lost 5 bases and the J gene lost 0 bases, with 21 bases spanning the gap. CDR3 protein: CASSKKLGTYTSTDTQYL. The CDR3, as DNA: TGTGCCAGCAGCAAGAAGCTGGGGACTTATACTAGCACAGATACGCAGTATCTT.